A single sample is the source of the 30 T cell receptor beta chains below, sequenced in a study of T cell responses to AZD1222 COVID-19 vaccine. Repertoires were generated with immunoSEQ multiplex PCR, while TCRdb's copy carries only in-frame clones and drops some. In the table there are approximately 150,000 clones, about 93% of which are singletons. The sample consisted of peripheral blood, taken 28 days after the second AZD1222 dose. These receptors came from an adult who received the AZD1222 COVID-19 vaccine.

V gene TRBV10-3 combines with J gene TRBJ2-2, with D maybe TRBD2 (5 bases). V was pared by 3 bases and J by 6 bases, with 8 bases between. The CDR3 is 13 amino acids. CDR1 and CDR2 from the germline V gene are ENHRY and SYGVKD. DNA for the CDR3: TGTGCCATCAGTGATTCGGGGTCCGGGGAGCTGTTTTTT. It is translated as CAISDSGSGELFF.

This chain joins TRBV7-9 and TRBJ2-1; possible D gene TRBD2, 7 bases. Germline V gives CDR1 SEHNR, CDR2 FQNEAQ (reference sequence). The length of the CDR3 is 17 residues. V lost 5 bases, J lost 3 bases, and 20 bases lay in between. CDR3 nucleotides: TGTGCCAGCAGCCCCGGGGGGCAGGGACCTTACTACAATGAGCAGTTCTTC. Translation gives CASSPGGQGPYYNEQFF.

This rearrangement joins TRBV5-1 to TRBJ1-1, with D perhaps matching TRBD1 (6 bases). V was trimmed by 0 bases and J by 4 bases, leaving 19 bases between them. CDR1 is SGHRS and CDR2 is YFSETQ in the germline V gene. The CDR3 totals 17 residues. CDR3 DNA: TGCGCCAGCAGCTTGGGCCCCCGAAGACAGGTCAGCACTGAAGCTTTCTTT. Protein: CASSLGPRRQVSTEAFF.

CDR3 sequence (DNA): TGTGCCAGCAGGACCTCTGGGGCCAACGTCCTGACTTTC. This sequence encodes CASRTSGANVLTF. The chain is built from TRBV27 and TRBJ2-6, with D hard to call. The CDR3 loop spans 13 amino acids. V lost 6 bases and J 0 bases, leaving 3 bases between the germline ends. CDR1 is MNHEY and CDR2 is SMNVEV in the germline V gene (reference sequence).

This clone was seen just once. The V and J genes are TRBV19 and TRBJ2-2, with 11 bases fitting TRBD2. The ends lost 7 bases at V and 7 bases at J; junction bases unmatched: 8. The germline gives CDR1 LNHDA, CDR2 SQIVND (reference sequence). This CDR3 has 15 residues. The CDR3 loop reads CASNLLAGVNGELFF. The DNA of the CDR3 is TGTGCCAGTAACCTACTAGCGGGAGTAAACGGGGAGCTGTTTTTT.

The rearrangement links TRBV19 to TRBJ1-2, with D possibly matching TRBD1 (5 bases). V lost 5 bases, J lost 7 bases, and 14 bases lay in between. The CDR3 length is 13 residues. Germline CDR1 is LNHDA and CDR2 is SQIVND (reference sequence). CDR3 loop: CASSAQGRGGYTF. CDR3 in DNA: TGTGCCAGTAGTGCCCAGGGTCGTGGTGGCTACACCTTC.

The V and J genes are TRBV5-4 and TRBJ2-3, with 8 bases identical to TRBD1. With V trimmed by 5 bases and J by 4 bases, 6 bases remained unmatched. Looked up from germline, CDR1 is SGHNT and CDR2 is YYREEE (reference sequence). The CDR3 is made up of 14 amino acids. In nucleotides, the CDR3 is TGTGCCAGCAGTCCAGGACAGGGCCCAGATACGCAGTATTTT. This codes for CASSPGQGPDTQYF. Combining the CDR3 with reference TRBV5-4 and TRBJ2-3 gives the whole variable domain ETGVTQSPTHLIKTRGQQVTLRCSSQSGHNTVSWYQQALGQGPQFIFQYYREEENGRGNFPPRFSGLQFPNYSSELNVNALELDDSALYLCASSPGQGPDTQYFGPGTRLTVL.

The rearrangement links TRBV2 to TRBJ2-5; D remains unclear. Germline loops: CDR1 SNHLY, CDR2 FYNNEI. V was cut by 7 bases and J by 3 bases, with 12 bases left in between. The length of the CDR3 is 13 residues. CDR3 bases: TGTGCCAGCAACCTGGAAGAAGAAGAGACCCAGTACTTC. Translation: CASNLEEEETQYF.

The chain links TRBV7-9 to TRBJ2-7; D uncertain. V lost 3 bases and J lost 2, with 8 bases in between. CDR1 and CDR2 (germline): SEHNR, FQNEAQ (reference sequence). This CDR3 comprises 13 residues. DNA for the CDR3: TGTGCCAGCAGCTTCGGACGTACCTACGAGCAGTACTTC. Translated: CASSFGRTYEQYF.

This chain links TRBV7-9 with TRBJ2-3; D gene ambiguous. Trimming shortened V by 6 bases and J by 10 bases, and 14 bases separated the two germline ends. The CDR3 length is 12 residues. Germline V lookup: CDR1 SEHNR, CDR2 FQNEAQ (reference sequence). The CDR3 here is CASSRPDFAQYF. In DNA, the CDR3 is TGTGCCAGCAGTCGCCCCGACTTCGCGCAGTATTTT.

This clone was found once. V and J are TRBV5-6 and TRBJ1-4; TRBD1 agrees at 10 bases. CDR3 length: 18 residues. Per the germline V gene, CDR1 is SGHDT and CDR2 is YYEEEE. The J segment lost 0 bases and the V segment lost 3 bases, leaving 8 bases of the junction unmatched. This CDR3 reads CASSWGQGNTATNEKLFF. DNA of the CDR3: TGTGCCAGCAGCTGGGGACAGGGGAACACTGCAACTAATGAAAAACTGTTTTTT.

The chain recombines TRBV6-5 with TRBJ1-2; D remains ambiguous. The CDR3 is made up of 14 amino acids. Germline-derived CDR1 and CDR2 are MNHEY and SVGAGI. V lost 6 bases and J 3 bases, leaving 14 bases between the germline ends. CDR3 amino acids: CASSLGRRDYGYTF. CDR3 coding DNA: TGTGCCAGCAGCCTCGGGAGAAGGGACTATGGCTACACCTTC.

The V and J genes are TRBV19 and TRBJ1-1; TRBD1 might be the D (5 bases). The CDR3 length is 15 residues. V lost 8 bases and J lost 4, with 20 bases in between. Germline CDR1 LNHDA, CDR2 SQIVND (reference sequence). Here the CDR3 DNA reads TGTGCCAGTTGGGGCAGAACACATATTGGCACTGAAGCTTTCTTT. This sequence encodes CASWGRTHIGTEAFF.

The chain uses TRBV19 and TRBJ1-2; perhaps TRBD1 as D (6 bases). Per germline, CDR1 LNHDA and CDR2 SQIVND (reference sequence). Trimming left V 5 bases short and J 2 bases short, with 15 bases between. The CDR3 consists of 15 residues. DNA of the CDR3: TGTGCCAGTAGTCGGGGGGGCTCTTTGAACTATGGCTACACCTTC. Protein product: CASSRGGSLNYGYTF.

The V gene is TRBV2, the J gene TRBJ1-4; TRBD1 matches 9 bases. V lost 3 bases and J lost 10; bases outside the gene matches: 12. Germline loops: CDR1 SNHLY, CDR2 FYNNEI. The CDR3 consists of 16 residues. CDR3 bases: TGTGCCAGCAGTGAGGGTTCGAGGACAGGGGACGGAAAACTGTTTTTT. Encoded protein: CASSEGSRTGDGKLFF.

The CDR3 DNA is TGTGCCAGCAGTCTACAGGGGTTGAACACTGAAGCTTTCTTT. Translated, it gives CASSLQGLNTEAFF. The rearrangement links TRBV6-6 to TRBJ1-1; 7 nucleotides agree with TRBD1. In germline, CDR1 is MNHNY, CDR2 SVGAGI (reference sequence). The J segment lost 0 bases and the V segment lost 5 bases, leaving 3 bases of the junction unmatched. The CDR3 has 14 amino acids.

The chain's CDR3 is CASSSEQGNEQFF. DNA of the CDR3: TGCGCCAGCAGCTCCGAACAGGGTAATGAGCAGTTCTTC. The chain is built from TRBV5-1 and TRBJ2-1; tentative D call: TRBD1 (6 bases). Germline V gene data show CDR1 as SGHRS and CDR2 as YFSETQ. Trimming stripped 3 bases from V and 7 bases from J, with 11 bases between. This CDR3 is 13 amino acids long.

The gene calls are TRBV7-2 and TRBJ1-5; 7 bases align to TRBD1. The germline V gene encodes CDR1 SGHTA and CDR2 FQGNSA. CDR3 length: 17 residues. The J segment lost 3 bases and the V segment lost 3 bases, leaving 11 bases of the junction unmatched. The CDR3 is CASSLGGRQGVNQPQHF. CDR3 in DNA: TGTGCCAGCAGCTTGGGGGGGAGACAGGGAGTCAATCAGCCCCAGCATTTT.

The V gene is TRBV6-2 or TRBV6-3, the J gene TRBJ2-7, with 8 bases matching TRBD1. Germline CDR1 is MNHEY and CDR2 is SVGEGT. V lost 2 bases, J lost 2 bases, and 11 bases stayed unmatched. CDR3 length equals 17 residues. The CDR3 DNA reads as TGTGCCAGCAGTTACGGGACGGACAGGGCCTTAACCTACGAGCAGTACTTC. The encoded protein is CASSYGTDRALTYEQYF.

The chain is built from TRBV6-2 or TRBV6-3 and TRBJ2-1, with 9 bases matching TRBD2. J lost 2 bases, V lost 1 base, and 9 bases had no gene match. CDR3 length equals 18 residues. Germline CDR1 MNHEY, CDR2 SVGEGT. CDR3 bases: TGTGCCAGCAGTTACTTCTCTTTTGCGGGAGGGCCCTACAATGAGCAGTTCTTC. It encodes CASSYFSFAGGPYNEQFF.

This clone was seen once. The CDR3 region has the DNA TGTGCCAGCACCCATCGACAGGATCCTAACTATGGCTACACCTTC. Protein product: CASTHRQDPNYGYTF. The chain couples TRBV28 to TRBJ1-2; TRBD1 is a possible D gene (6 bases). Trimming left V 7 bases short and J 0 bases short, with 15 bases between. This CDR3 is built from 15 residues. The germline V gene encodes CDR1 MDHEN and CDR2 SYDVKM.

V is TRBV5-1 and J is TRBJ2-5, with D perhaps matching TRBD2 (6 bases). V was pared by 1 base and J by 4 bases, with 17 bases between. Per germline, CDR1 SGHRS and CDR2 YFSETQ. The CDR3 length is 16 residues. The CDR3 DNA follows: TGCGCCAGCAGCTTGTGGGCGGGTCGGAGGGGAGAGACCCAGTACTTC. Encoded protein: CASSLWAGRRGETQYF.

This chain uses TRBV3-1 (or the pseudogene TRBV3-2) with TRBJ2-1; 10 nucleotides match TRBD2. The V and J ends lost 4 bases and 6 bases, in that order; junction bases with no gene match: 6. The CDR3 covers 15 residues. Per the germline V gene, CDR1 is LGHDT and CDR2 is YNNKEL (reference sequence). As DNA, the CDR3 is TGTGCCAGCAGCCCCAGCGGGAGGGCCTCCAATGAGCAGTTCTTC. This gives the protein CASSPSGRASNEQFF.

The gene calls are TRBV5-1 and TRBJ2-7; TRBD1 agrees at 8 bases. In germline, CDR1 is SGHRS, CDR2 YFSETQ. V lost 0 bases and J lost 0; bases outside the gene matches: 8. The CDR3 is made up of 17 amino acids. The CDR3 reads CASSLDGTGRDSYEQYF. Written as DNA, the CDR3 is TGCGCCAGCAGCTTGGATGGGACAGGCAGGGACTCCTACGAGCAGTACTTC.

This chain connects TRBV30 to TRBJ1-6; weak D call: TRBD1 (6 bases). The CDR3 contains 11 residues. CDR1 is GTSNPN and CDR2 is SVGIG in the germline V gene (reference sequence). With 2 bases removed from V and 10 bases from J, the gap between germline ends came to 6 bases. This chain's CDR3 is CAWSRGSPLHF. The DNA of the CDR3 is TGTGCCTGGAGTAGGGGGTCACCCCTCCACTTT. The full variable domain, in which reference TRBV30 and TRBJ1-6 provide the parts outside the CDR3, is SQTIHQWPATLVQPVGSPLSLECTVEGTSNPNLYWYRQAAGRGLQLLFYSVGIGQISSEVPQNLSASRPQDRQFILSSKKLLLSDSGFYLCAWSRGSPLHFGNGTRLTVT.

This rearrangement joins TRBV30 to TRBJ1-5; 7 bases align to TRBD1. V shed 1 base and J 7 bases; nucleotides not matched to a gene: 4. The CDR3 runs to 13 residues. CDR1 and CDR2 from the germline V gene are GTSNPN and SVGIG (reference sequence). In nucleotides, the CDR3 is TGTGCCTGGAGTGGGTCAGGGGGACAGCCCCAGCATTTT. As protein: CAWSGSGGQPQHF.

This rearrangement joins TRBV7-9 to TRBJ2-7; D unclear. V lost 0 bases to trimming and J lost 7 bases, with 10 bases between them. The germline CDR1 and CDR2 sequences are SEHNR and FQNEAQ (reference sequence). The CDR3 spans 13 residues. CDR3 bases: TGTGCCAGCAGCTTAGCGCTCGCGGAAGAGCAGTACTTC. Translating it yields CASSLALAEEQYF. The full variable domain, in which reference TRBV7-9 and TRBJ2-7 provide the parts outside the CDR3, is DTGVSQNPRHKITKRGQNVTFRCDPISEHNRLYWYRQTLGQGPEFLTYFQNEAQLEKSRLLSDRFSAERPKGSFSTLEIQRTEQGDSAMYLCASSLALAEEQYFGPGTRLTVT.

The CDR3 here is CASSQDPQGPANEQFF. CDR3 DNA sequence: TGCGCCAGCAGCCAAGATCCCCAGGGCCCCGCCAATGAGCAGTTCTTC. The chain is built from TRBV4-1 and TRBJ2-1; D might be TRBD1 (5 bases). The CDR3 is 16 residues long. Trimming pared 0 bases from V and 6 bases from J, leaving 15 bases between. Germline CDR1 MGHRA, CDR2 YSYEKL.

The CDR3 coding sequence is TGTGCCAGAAGTCCGTTGAACACTGAAGCTTTCTTT. Its translation is CARSPLNTEAFF. The chain joins TRBV5-3 to TRBJ1-1, with D unclear. TRBV5-3 is identified as an open reading frame with a role that is uncertain. The germline V and J ends were trimmed by 5 bases and 0 bases, with 5 bases remaining between them. The CDR3 loop spans 12 amino acids.

This rearrangement joins TRBV5-8 to TRBJ1-3; D remains unclear. Per the germline V gene, CDR1 is SGHTS and CDR2 is YDEGEE. This CDR3 has 15 residues. V lost 3 bases and J lost 0, with 10 bases in between. The CDR3 nucleotides are TGTGCCAGCAGCTCTTTCAGGAGCTCTGGAAACACCATATATTTT. This codes for CASSSFRSSGNTIYF.